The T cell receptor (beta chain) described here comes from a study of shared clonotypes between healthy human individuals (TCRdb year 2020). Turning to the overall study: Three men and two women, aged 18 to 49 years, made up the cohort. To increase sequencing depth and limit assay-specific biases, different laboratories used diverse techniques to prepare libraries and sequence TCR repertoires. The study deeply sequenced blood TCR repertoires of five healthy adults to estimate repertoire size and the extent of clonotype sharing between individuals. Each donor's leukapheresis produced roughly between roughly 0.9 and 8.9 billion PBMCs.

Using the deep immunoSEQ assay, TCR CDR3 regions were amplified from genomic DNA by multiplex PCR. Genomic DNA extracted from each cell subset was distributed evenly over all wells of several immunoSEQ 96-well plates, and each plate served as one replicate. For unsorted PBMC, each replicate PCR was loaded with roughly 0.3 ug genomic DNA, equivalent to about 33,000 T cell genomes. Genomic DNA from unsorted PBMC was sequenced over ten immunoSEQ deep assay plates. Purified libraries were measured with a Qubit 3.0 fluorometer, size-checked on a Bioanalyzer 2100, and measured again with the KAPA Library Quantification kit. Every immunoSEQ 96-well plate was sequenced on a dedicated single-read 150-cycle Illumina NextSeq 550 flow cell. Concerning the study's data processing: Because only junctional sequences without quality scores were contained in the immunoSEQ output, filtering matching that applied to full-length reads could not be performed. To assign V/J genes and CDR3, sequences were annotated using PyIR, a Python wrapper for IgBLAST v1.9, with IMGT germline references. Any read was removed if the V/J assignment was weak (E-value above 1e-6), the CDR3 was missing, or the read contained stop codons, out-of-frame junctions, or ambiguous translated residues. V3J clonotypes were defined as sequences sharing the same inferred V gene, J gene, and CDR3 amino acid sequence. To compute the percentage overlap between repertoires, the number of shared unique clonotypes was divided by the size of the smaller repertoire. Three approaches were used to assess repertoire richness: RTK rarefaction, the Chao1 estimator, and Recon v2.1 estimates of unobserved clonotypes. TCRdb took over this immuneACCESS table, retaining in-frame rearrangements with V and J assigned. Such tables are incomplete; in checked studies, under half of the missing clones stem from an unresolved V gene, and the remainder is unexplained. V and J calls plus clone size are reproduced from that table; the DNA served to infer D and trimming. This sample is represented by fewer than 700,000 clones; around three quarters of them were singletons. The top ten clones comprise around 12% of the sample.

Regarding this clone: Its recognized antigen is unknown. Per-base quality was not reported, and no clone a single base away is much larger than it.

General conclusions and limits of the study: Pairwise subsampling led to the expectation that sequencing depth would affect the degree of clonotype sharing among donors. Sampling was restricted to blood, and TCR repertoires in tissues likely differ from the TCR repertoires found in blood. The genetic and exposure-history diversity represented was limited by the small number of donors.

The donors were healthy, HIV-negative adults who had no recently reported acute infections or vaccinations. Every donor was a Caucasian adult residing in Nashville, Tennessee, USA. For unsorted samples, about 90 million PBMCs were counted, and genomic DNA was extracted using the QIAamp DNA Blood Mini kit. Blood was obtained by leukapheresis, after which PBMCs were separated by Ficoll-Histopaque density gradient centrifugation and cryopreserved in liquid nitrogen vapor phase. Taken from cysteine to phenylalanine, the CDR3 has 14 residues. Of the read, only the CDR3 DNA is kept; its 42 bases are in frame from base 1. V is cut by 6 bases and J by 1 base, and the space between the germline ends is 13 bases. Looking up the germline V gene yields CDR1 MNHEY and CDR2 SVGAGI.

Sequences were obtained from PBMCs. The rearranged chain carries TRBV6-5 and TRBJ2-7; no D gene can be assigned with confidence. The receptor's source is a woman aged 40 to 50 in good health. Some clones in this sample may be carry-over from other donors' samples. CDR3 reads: CASRIVDGSYEQYF. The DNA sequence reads TGTGCCAGCAGGATAGTGGACGGGTCCTACGAGCAGTACTTC.